The rows below give T cell receptor beta chains drawn from one sample of a study of T-cell memory formation after mild COVID-19. TCRdb used MiXCR to reprocess the 5' RACE reads, holding one entry per CDR3 protein. The repertoire holds approximately 210,000 distinct CDR3 sequences, about 10% seen once, with 2.5% to 3.5% in the top ten. The sample taken for sequencing was PBMCs or a T cell subset sorted from them (not recorded which). These receptors were collected from a young man who had mild COVID-19 (a few samples of this study predate the infection). Cell type and time point are not known. CDR3s include the opening cysteine and the closing phenylalanine or tryptophan. D genes are given only for firm matches. Clone size is shown for a subset of rows, as once, few, many or a class of expanded clone.

>many|TRBV4-3|-|TRBJ2-5
TGCGCCAGCAGCCAAGGGAGGACCCGCGGGACCCAGTACTTC
CASSQGRTRGTQYF
>-|TRBV5-1|-|TRBJ2-1
TGCGCCAGCAGCCCCCCCGGCGTCGGCAGGAGCAATGAGCAGTTCTTC
CASSPPGVGRSNEQFF
>few|TRBV3-1|-|TRBJ2-7
TGTGCCAGCAGCCGGGCGGGTAGTACCTACGAGCAGTACTTC
CASSRAGSTYEQYF
>many|TRBV5-1|TRBD2|TRBJ2-2
TGCGCCAGTTGGTCCCTAGCGGACACCGGGGAGCTGTTTTTT
CASWSLADTGELFF
>-|TRBV20-1|-|TRBJ2-7
TGCAGTGCTAGGCCCACCACCTACGAGCAGTACTTC
CSARPTTYEQYF
>-|TRBV7-2|-|TRBJ1-2
TGTGCCAGCAGCTTAAGCTCCGCGGCCCACTGGGGCTACACCTTC
CASSLSSAAHWGYTF
>many|TRBV5-1|TRBD2|TRBJ2-5
TGCGCCAGCAGCTTGGAGGCTAGCGGGGGGGAGACCCAGTACTTC
CASSLEASGGETQYF
>many|TRBV2|TRBD2|TRBJ2-5
TGTGCCAGCTCGACTAGCGGGGAGACCCAGTACTTC
CASSTSGETQYF
>few|TRBV29-1|-|TRBJ1-1
TGCAGCGCCCTGAGATGGGTGGGCACTGAAGCTTTCTTT
CSALRWVGTEAFF
>few|TRBV6-5|-|TRBJ2-1
TGTGCCCCCTTAGACAATGAGCAGTTCTTC
CAPLDNEQFF